This T cell receptor beta chain is from a study of OX40 agonist ivuxolimab in advanced cancers. This clone was observed a single time. Produced via immunoSEQ multiplex PCR; TCRdb's table is partial and in-frame only. Here the sample spans fewer than 55,000 clones, around nine tenths being singletons. Germline V gene sequence: CDR1 MNHEY, CDR2 SVGAGI. The trim removed 0 bases at V and 9 bases at J, leaving 5 bases unmatched. The CDR3 is 14 residues long. The material was CD4+ or CD8+ T cells sorted from blood, obtained in a trial of the OX40 agonist ivuxolimab. The sequence was obtained from an adult with an advanced solid tumor such as melanoma, head and neck, liver or kidney cancer. The J gene is TRBJ2-4, the V gene TRBV6-5; 7 nucleotides line up with TRBD1. In DNA, the CDR3 is TGTGCCAGCAGTTACTCGACAGGGTCTGGCATTCAGTACTTC. Translation gives CASSYSTGSGIQYF.